Listed below are T cell receptor beta chains from one sample, sequenced in a study of blood T cell repertoires in COVID-19. The data were produced by immunoSEQ multiplex PCR, yet TCRdb's version contains in-frame clones alone and is incomplete. Here the sample spans about 110,000 clones, roughly 90% being singletons. The specimen was peripheral blood. These receptors came from a man aged 40-49 years with active or convalescent COVID-19. CDR3s include the opening cysteine and the closing phenylalanine or tryptophan. A D gene is named only where the DNA matches it firmly. Clone size is stated in some rows and not others, as once, few, many or a class when expanded.

V gene	CDR3 length	J gene	clone size	D gene	CDR3 protein	CDR3 DNA
TRBV21-1	17	TRBJ1-1	NA	NA	CASSKNREGGEDTEAFF	TGTGCCAGCAGCAAGAATAGGGAGGGAGGAGAGGACACTGAAGCTTTCTTT
TRBV4-3	13	TRBJ2-4	NA	NA	CASSQDRQDIQYF	TGCGCCAGCAGCCAAGATCGGCAGGACATTCAGTACTTC
TRBV6-2/TRBV6-3	19	TRBJ2-4	NA	TRBD2	CASSSPGLAELGGKNIQYF	TGTGCCAGCAGTTCTCCGGGACTAGCGGAATTAGGGGGCAAAAACATTCAGTACTTC
TRBV7-8	14	TRBJ1-2	NA	NA	CASSFGGAGYGYTF	TGTGCCAGCAGCTTTGGTGGCGCGGGCTATGGCTACACCTTC
TRBV28	14	TRBJ1-2	many	NA	CASSPTGGRDGYTF	TGTGCCAGCAGCCCTACGGGAGGGAGGGATGGCTACACCTTC
TRBV27	13	TRBJ1-5	NA	NA	CASSPYNNQPQHF	TGTGCCAGCAGTCCGTACAACAATCAGCCCCAGCATTTT
TRBV28	13	TRBJ2-7	few	TRBD2	CASTLAGVGEQYF	TGTGCCAGCACCCTCGCGGGAGTGGGCGAGCAGTACTTC
TRBV30	16	TRBJ1-2	NA	TRBD1	CAWSPPVGTGGAGYTF	TGTGCCTGGAGTCCACCCGTCGGGACAGGGGGCGCTGGCTACACCTTC
TRBV6-5	13	TRBJ1-1	NA	NA	CASSPGTPIEAFF	TGTGCCAGCAGTCCCGGGACACCAATCGAAGCTTTCTTT
TRBV7-2	14	TRBJ2-3	NA	TRBD1	CASSSQGARDTQYF	TGTGCCAGCAGCTCGCAGGGGGCGAGAGATACGCAGTATTTT
TRBV25-1	15	TRBJ2-7	NA	TRBD1	CASSEPGTVLHEQYF	TGTGCCAGCAGTGAACCGGGGACAGTGCTGCACGAGCAGTACTTC
TRBV2	14	TRBJ2-4	NA	TRBD1	CAGSGTEKLNIQYF	TGTGCCGGTAGTGGGACAGAAAAGCTAAACATTCAGTACTTC
TRBV4-1	14	TRBJ1-3	NA	NA	CASSQAGWGNTIYF	TGCGCCAGCAGCCAAGCAGGGTGGGGAAACACCATATATTTT
TRBV12-3/TRBV12-4	13	TRBJ1-2	NA	TRBD1	CATATGVDYGYTF	TGTGCCACCGCGACAGGGGTGGACTATGGCTACACCTTC
TRBV10-3	15	TRBJ2-3	NA	TRBD1	CAISEGTGGTDTQYF	TGTGCCATCAGTGAAGGGACAGGGGGAACAGATACGCAGTATTTT
TRBV27	14	TRBJ1-1	NA	NA	CASSLGLVNTEAFF	TGTGCCAGCAGTTTGGGACTGGTGAACACTGAAGCTTTCTTT
TRBV28	12	TRBJ1-5	NA	NA	CASSINRPPQHF	TGTGCCAGCAGTATAAACAGGCCGCCCCAGCATTTT
TRBV6-6	14	TRBJ2-2	NA	NA	CASRRVANTGELFF	TGTGCCAGCAGGCGGGTCGCGAACACCGGGGAGCTGTTTTTT
TRBV14	15	TRBJ2-2	NA	TRBD2	CASSRRLAGTGELFF	TGTGCCAGCAGCCGCCGACTAGCCGGCACCGGGGAGCTGTTTTTT
TRBV5-4	13	TRBJ2-1	NA	NA	CASERLLEREQFF	TGTGCCAGCGAGAGGCTCCTCGAACGGGAGCAGTTCTTC
TRBV7-4	10	TRBJ2-7	NA	NA	CASSGHEQYF	TGTGCCAGCAGCGGCCACGAGCAGTACTTC
TRBV10-3	18	TRBJ2-2	NA	TRBD2	CAISGASGSIGHTGELFF	TGTGCCATCAGTGGGGCTAGCGGGAGTATCGGGCACACCGGGGAGCTGTTTTTT
TRBV5-4	13	TRBJ2-1	NA	NA	CASSLGEGHEQFF	TGTGCCAGCAGCTTGGGCGAGGGCCATGAGCAGTTCTTC
TRBV5-1	13	TRBJ1-3	NA	NA	CASRAQDRNTIYF	TGCGCCAGCAGGGCACAGGATCGAAACACCATATATTTT
TRBV24-1	14	TRBJ2-7	NA	NA	CATSDLNTEPEQYF	TGTGCCACCAGTGATTTGAACACGGAGCCAGAGCAGTACTTC